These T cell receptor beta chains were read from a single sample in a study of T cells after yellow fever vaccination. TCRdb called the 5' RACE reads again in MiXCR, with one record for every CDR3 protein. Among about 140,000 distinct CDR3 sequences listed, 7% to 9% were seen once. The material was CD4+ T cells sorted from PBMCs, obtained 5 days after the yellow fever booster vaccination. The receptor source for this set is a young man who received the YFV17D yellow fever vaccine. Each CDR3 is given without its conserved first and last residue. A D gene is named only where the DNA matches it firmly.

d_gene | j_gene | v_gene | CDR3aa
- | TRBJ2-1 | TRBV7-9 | ASSLPSLGEQF
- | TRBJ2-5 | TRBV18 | ASSPPRGQETQY
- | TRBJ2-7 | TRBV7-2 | ASSVGTPKKY
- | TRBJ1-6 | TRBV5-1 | ASTNRPDGDSPLH
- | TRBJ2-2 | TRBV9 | ASSVDAVHTGELF
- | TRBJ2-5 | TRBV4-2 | ASSQVGAQETQY
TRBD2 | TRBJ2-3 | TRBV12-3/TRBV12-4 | ASRSPGLAGDTQY
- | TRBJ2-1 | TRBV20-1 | SASGTSVGNEQF
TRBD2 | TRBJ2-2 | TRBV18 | ASTGLAGNTGELF
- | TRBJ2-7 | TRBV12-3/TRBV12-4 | ASSLLTSSYEQY
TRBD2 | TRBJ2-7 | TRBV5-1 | ASSPGLAGEQY
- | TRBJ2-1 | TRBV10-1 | ASSESDSRGAEQF
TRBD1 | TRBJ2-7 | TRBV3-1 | ASSQRTGGHEQY
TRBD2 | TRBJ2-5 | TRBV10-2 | SSSPTSGSRETQY
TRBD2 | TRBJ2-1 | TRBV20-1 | SASRLAGYNEQF
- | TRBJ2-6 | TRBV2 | ASAGTSGHSGANVLT
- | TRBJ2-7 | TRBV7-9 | ASSEIGKPYYEQY
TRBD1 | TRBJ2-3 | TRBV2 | ASREDRGRRDTQY
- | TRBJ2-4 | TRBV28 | ASSFGMGDGIAKNIQY
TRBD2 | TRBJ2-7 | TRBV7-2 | ASTVLAGSYEQY
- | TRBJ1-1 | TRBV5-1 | ASSLSTSSNTEAF
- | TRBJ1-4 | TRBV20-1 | SAAWSATNEKLF
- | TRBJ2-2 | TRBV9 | ASSAPTYTGELF
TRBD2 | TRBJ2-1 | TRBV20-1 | SARDGGRAPYNEQF
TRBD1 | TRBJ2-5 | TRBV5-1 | ASSLVDRVQTQY
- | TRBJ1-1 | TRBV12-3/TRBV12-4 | ASSLDRLGREH
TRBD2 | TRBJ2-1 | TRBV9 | ASSVDHLGGTSLYEQF
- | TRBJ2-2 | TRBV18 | ASSQPSNTGELF
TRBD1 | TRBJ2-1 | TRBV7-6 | ASSTPTPAGTGNYNEQF
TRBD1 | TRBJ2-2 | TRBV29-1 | SVRGQGNTGELF
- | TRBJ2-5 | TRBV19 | ASSMWQETQY
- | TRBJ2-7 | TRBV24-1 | ATSDLRNEQY
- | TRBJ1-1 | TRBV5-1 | ASSLARTNTEAF
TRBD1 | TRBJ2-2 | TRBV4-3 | ASSRTGTGAGELF
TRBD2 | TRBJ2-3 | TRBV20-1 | SARDRLAGGPRDTQY
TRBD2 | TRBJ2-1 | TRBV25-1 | ASVSGSSLRNEQF
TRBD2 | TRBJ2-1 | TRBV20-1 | SASDTGLAGVGQF
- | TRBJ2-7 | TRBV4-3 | ASSQDFTAAYEQY
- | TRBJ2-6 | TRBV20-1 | SVQRLLPLSGANDLT
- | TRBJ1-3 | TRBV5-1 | ASSVGAGNTIY
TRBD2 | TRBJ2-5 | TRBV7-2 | ASSSIASGSYQETQY
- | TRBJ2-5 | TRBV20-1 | SAREPRGRAIETQY
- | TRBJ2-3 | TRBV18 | ASSPPPRTDTQY
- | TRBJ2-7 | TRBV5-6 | ASSLASVYEQY
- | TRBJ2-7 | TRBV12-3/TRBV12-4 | ASRNDILSYEQY
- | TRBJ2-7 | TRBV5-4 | ASSLDQEAYEQY
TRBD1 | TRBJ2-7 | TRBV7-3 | ASSPDRDHEQY
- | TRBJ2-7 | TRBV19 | ASSIGKTYEQY
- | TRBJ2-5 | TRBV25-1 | ASSTVGGLETQY
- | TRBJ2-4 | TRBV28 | ASSRQATSKNIQY
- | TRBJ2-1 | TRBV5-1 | ASSSTRGNEQF
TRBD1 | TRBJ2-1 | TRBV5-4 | ASSLEVGTVGNEQF
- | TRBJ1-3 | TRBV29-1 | SVAPGNTIY